One T cell receptor beta chain is described in this entry. Its cognate antigen is unknown. This sample is part of a study of T cell responses to AZD1222 COVID-19 vaccine. Points from the study as a whole: Variant regions that are unmutated are reportedly the target of nearly half of spike-specific TCRs. Researchers report vaccine-associated CD4 TCRs spanning spike, with dominance at 160-218 and 743-854.

Libraries were prepared by immunoSEQ multiplex PCR; TCRdb keeps only in-frame clonotypes and omits some of them. The table lists 85,000 or so clones, just over 85% of them singletons. The source of this sequence is an adult who received the AZD1222 COVID-19 vaccine. Specimen: peripheral blood, collected 28 days after the second AZD1222 dose.

DNA of the CDR3: TGTGCCAGCAGCTCAGGGCCGGGACAGCTTAACACTGAAGCTTTCTTT. Its protein product is CASSSGPGQLNTEAFF. This chain uses TRBV7-2 with TRBJ1-1, with 7 nucleotides matching TRBD1. This CDR3 comprises 16 residues. Germline assignment: CDR1 SGHTA and CDR2 FQGNSA. J lost 2 bases, V lost 4 bases, and 10 bases had no gene match.